This T cell receptor (beta chain) was captured in a study of ipilimumab plus nivolumab after autologous stem cell transplantation. The CDR3 spans 17 residues. V lost 2 bases and J 2 bases, leaving 18 bases between the germline ends. Germline CDR1 and CDR2: MGHDK and SYGVNS. Assay: immunoSEQ multiplex PCR; the TCRdb copy retains only in-frame clones and omits some. The data show tens of thousands of clones, with about 82% seen just once and roughly 5.6% held by the top ten. Sequenced material: PBMCs, taken in a trial of ipilimumab plus nivolumab as post-transplant consolidation. This sequence joins TRBV25-1 and TRBJ1-1; weak D call: TRBD1 (6 bases). This receptor was obtained from a male donor with diffuse large B-cell lymphoma. CDR3 coding DNA: TGTGCCAGCAGTGAAGGGGGGGGCCTGGGGTTCAACACTGAAGCTTTCTTT. Its translation: CASSEGGGLGFNTEAFF.